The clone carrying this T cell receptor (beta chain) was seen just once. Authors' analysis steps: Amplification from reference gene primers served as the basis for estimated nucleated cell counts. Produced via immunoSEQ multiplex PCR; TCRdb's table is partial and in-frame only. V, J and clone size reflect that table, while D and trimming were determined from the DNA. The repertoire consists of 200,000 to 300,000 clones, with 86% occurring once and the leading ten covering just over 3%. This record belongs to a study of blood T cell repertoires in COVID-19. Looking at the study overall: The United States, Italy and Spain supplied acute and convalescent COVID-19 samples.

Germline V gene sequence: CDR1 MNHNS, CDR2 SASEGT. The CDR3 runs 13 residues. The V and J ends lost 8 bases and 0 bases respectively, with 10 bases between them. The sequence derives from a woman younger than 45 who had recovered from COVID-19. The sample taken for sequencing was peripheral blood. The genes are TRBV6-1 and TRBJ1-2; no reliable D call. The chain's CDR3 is CASGPTANYGYTF. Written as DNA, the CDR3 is TGTGCCAGCGGCCCGACTGCTAACTATGGCTACACCTTC.